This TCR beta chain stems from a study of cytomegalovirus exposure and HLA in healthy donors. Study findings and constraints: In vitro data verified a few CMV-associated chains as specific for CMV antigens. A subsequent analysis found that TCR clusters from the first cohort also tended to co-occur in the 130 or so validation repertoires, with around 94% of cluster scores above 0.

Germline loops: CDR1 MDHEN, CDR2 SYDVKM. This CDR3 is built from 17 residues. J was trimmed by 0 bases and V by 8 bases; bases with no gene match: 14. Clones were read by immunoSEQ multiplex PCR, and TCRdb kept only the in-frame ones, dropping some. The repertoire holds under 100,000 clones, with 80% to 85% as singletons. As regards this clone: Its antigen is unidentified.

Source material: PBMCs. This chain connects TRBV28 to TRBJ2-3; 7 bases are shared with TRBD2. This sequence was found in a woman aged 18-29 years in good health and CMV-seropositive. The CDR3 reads CASRPGWGGTSTDTQYF. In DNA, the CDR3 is TGTGCCAGCCGTCCGGGGTGGGGGGGAACTAGCACAGATACGCAGTATTTT. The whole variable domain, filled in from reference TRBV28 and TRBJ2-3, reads DVKVTQSSRYLVKRTGEKVFLECVQDMDHENMFWYRQDPGLGLRLIYFSYDVKMKEKGDIPEGYSVSREKKERFSLILESASTNQTSMYLCASRPGWGGTSTDTQYFGPGTRLTVL.